This T cell receptor (beta chain) was sequenced during a study of shared clonotypes between healthy human individuals. V was clipped by 1 base and J by 0 bases, with 10 bases between them. The CDR3 runs 16 residues. Germline V CDR1 and CDR2: SGHAT, FQNNGV. The naive CD8 population came from CD45RO-negative cells selected for CCR7, without terminally differentiated effector memory CD45RA+ cells. The donor population consisted of healthy HIV-negative adults with no recent acute infections or vaccinations. Every donor was a Caucasian adult from Nashville, Tennessee. TCRdb keeps only in-frame clones here, not all; method: immunoSEQ multiplex PCR. The sample has about 2 million clones, about 95% seen once.

The TCR sequence derives from a man between 18 and 35 years old in good health. The sequencing sample was made of naive CD8+ T cells sorted from blood. The chain combines TRBV11-2 with TRBJ2-1; D tentatively fits TRBD1 or TRBD2 (5 bases each). As DNA, the CDR3 is TGTGCCAGCAGCTTAGGTGAGGGGCTCTCCTACAATGAGCAGTTCTTC. This sequence encodes CASSLGEGLSYNEQFF.